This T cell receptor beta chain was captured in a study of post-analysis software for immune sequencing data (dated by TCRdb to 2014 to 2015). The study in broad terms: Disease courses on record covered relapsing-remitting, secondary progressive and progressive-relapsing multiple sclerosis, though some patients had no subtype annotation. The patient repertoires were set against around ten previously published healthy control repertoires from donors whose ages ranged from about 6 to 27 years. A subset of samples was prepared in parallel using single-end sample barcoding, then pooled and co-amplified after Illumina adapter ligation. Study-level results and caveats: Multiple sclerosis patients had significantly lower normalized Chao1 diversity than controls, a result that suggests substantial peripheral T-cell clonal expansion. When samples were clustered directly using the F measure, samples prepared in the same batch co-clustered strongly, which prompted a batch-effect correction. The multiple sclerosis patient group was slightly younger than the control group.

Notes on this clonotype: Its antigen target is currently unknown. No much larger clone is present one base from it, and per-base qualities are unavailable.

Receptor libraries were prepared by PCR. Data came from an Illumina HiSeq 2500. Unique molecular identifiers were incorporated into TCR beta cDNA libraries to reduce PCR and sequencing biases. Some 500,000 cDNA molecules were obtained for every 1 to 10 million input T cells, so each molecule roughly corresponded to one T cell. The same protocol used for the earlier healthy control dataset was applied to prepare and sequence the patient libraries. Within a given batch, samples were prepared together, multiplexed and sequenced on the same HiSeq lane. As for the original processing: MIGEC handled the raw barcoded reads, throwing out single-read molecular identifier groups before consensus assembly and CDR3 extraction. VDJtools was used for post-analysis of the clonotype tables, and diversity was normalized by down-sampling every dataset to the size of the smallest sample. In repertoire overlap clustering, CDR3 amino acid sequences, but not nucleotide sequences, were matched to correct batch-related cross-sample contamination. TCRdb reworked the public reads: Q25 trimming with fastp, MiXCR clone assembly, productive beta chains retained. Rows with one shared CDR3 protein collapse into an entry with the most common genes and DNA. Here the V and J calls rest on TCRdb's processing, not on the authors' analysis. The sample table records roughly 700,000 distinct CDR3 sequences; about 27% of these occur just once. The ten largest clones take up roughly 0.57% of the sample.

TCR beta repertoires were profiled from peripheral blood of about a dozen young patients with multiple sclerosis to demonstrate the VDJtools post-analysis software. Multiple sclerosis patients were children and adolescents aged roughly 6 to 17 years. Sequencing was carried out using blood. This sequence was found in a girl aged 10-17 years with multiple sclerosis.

Read as DNA, the sequence is TGTGCCAGCAGGCTACCTTGGGCTGCCGGGGAGCTGTTTTTT. Translated, it reads CASRLPWAAGELFF. The rearrangement joined TRBV6-5 to TRBJ2-2; confidence is insufficient to name the D gene. Between the V and J ends, shortened by 6 bases and 6 bases respectively, the junction contains 14 bases. The CDR3 has 14 amino acids, counting the end cysteine and phenylalanine. Only the CDR3 region is kept as DNA, spanning 42 bases read in frame from base 1. CDR1 MNHEY and CDR2 SVGAGI are derived from the germline V gene.